This section outlines one T cell receptor beta chain sequence together with its context. The authors reverse transcribed about 0.5 to 1 ug RNA with random hexamers. A multiplex approach, immunoSEQ multiplex PCR, amplified TCR beta CDR3 across 54 Vbeta and 13 Jbeta. From the immunoSEQ multiplex PCR reads, TCRdb called clonotypes with MiXCR, one entry per CDR3 protein. The sample lists about 85,000 distinct CDR3 sequences, about 94% occurring once. Sequencing of TCR beta drew on CD8+ and CD4+ T cells from blood. Negative isolation yielded CD8+ and CD4+ T cells; FACS enriched TEMRA cells. These data belong to a study of CD8 T cells in Susac syndrome. From germline, CDR1 is SQVTM and CDR2 ANQGSEA. The CDR3 covers 12 residues. Trimming stripped 1 base from V and 1 base from J, with 4 bases between.

The chain joins TRBV29-1 to TRBJ1-1; D uncertain. Sequencing input: CD8+ T cells from PBMCs. The receptor's source is a human donor in good health. The CDR3 is CSVEAGNTEAFF. In DNA, the CDR3 is TGCAGCGTTGAAGCAGGGAACACTGAAGCTTTCTTT.